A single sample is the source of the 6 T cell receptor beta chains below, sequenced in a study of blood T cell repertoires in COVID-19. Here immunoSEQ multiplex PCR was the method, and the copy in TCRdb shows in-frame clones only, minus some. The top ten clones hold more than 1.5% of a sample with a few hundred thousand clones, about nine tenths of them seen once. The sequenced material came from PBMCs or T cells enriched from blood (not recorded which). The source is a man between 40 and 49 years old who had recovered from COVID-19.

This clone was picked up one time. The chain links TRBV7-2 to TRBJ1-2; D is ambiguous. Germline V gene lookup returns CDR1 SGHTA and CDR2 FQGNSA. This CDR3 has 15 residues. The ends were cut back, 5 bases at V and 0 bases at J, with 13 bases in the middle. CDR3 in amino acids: CASSPIRGSNYGYTF. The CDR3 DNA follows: TGTGCCAGCAGCCCGATTCGGGGATCTAACTATGGCTACACCTTC.

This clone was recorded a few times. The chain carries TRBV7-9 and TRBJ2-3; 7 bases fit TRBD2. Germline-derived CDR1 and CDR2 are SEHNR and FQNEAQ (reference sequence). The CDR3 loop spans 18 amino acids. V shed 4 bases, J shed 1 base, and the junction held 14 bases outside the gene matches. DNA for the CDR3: TGTGCCAGCAGCTCCCTGGACTCGGCTAGCGGACGCACAGATACGCAGTATTTT. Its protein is CASSSLDSASGRTDTQYF.

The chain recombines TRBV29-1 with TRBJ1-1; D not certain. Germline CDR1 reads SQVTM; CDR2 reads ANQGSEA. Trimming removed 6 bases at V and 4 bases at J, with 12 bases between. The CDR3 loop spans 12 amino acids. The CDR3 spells CSVRRIGTEAFF. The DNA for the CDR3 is TGCAGCGTCCGGAGAATTGGCACTGAAGCTTTCTTT. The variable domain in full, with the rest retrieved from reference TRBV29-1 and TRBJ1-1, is SAVISQKPSRDICQRGTSLTIQCQVDSQVTMMFWYRQQPGQSLTLIATANQGSEATYESGFVIDKFPISRPNLTFSTLTVSNMSPEDSSIYLCSVRRIGTEAFFGQGTRLTVV.

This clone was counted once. CDR3 bases: TGTGCCAGCAGCCTTGTCGGGGCGGGGCTCCGCCATGAGCAGTTCTTC. Protein product: CASSLVGAGLRHEQFF. V is TRBV9 and J is TRBJ2-1, with D perhaps TRBD2 (6 bases). V lost 4 bases, J lost 8 bases, and 22 bases lay in between. The CDR3 is 16 amino acids. Germline CDR1 reads SGDLS; CDR2 reads YYNGEE.

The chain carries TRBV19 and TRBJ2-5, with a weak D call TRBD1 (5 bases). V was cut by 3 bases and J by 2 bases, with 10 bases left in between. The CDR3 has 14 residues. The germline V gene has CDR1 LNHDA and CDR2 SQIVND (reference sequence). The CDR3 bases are TGTGCCAGTAGTATCCAGGGCGCACAAGAGACCCAGTACTTC. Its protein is CASSIQGAQETQYF.

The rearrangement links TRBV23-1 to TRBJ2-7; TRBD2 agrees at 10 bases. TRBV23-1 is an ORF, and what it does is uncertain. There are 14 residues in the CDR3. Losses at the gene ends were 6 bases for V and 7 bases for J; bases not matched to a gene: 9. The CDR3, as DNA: TGCGCCAGCAGGGTTCTAGCGGGAGCATGGGAGCAGTACTTC. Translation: CASRVLAGAWEQYF.